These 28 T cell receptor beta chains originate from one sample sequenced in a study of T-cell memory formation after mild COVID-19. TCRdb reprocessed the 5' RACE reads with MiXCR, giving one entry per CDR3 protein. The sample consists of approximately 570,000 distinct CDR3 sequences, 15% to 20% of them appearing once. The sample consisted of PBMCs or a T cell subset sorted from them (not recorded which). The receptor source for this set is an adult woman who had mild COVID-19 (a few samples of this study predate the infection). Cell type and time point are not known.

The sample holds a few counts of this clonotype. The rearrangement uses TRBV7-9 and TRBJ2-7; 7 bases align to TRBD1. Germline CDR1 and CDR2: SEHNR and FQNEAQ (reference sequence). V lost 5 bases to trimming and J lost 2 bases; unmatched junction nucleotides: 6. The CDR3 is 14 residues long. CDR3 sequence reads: CASSHSTGAYEQYF. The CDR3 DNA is TGTGCCAGCAGCCACTCTACAGGGGCCTACGAGCAGTACTTC. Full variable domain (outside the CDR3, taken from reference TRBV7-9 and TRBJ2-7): DTGVSQNPRHKITKRGQNVTFRCDPISEHNRLYWYRQTLGQGPEFLTYFQNEAQLEKSRLLSDRFSAERPKGSFSTLEIQRTEQGDSAMYLCASSHSTGAYEQYFGPGTRLTVT.

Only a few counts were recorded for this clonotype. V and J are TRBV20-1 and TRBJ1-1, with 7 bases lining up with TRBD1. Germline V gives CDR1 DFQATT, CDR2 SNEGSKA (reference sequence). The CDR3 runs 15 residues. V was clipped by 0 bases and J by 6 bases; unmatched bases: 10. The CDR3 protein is CSARDLQTGRAEAFF. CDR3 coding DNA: TGCAGTGCTAGAGATCTACAGACAGGGCGTGCTGAAGCTTTCTTT.

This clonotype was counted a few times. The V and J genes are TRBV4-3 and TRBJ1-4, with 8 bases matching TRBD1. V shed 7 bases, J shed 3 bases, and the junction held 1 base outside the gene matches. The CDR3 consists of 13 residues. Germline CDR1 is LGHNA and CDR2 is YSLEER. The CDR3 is CASKGQANEKLFF. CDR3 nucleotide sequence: TGCGCCAGCAAGGGACAGGCTAATGAAAAACTGTTTTTT.

DNA of the CDR3: TGCAGTGCTAAACCCTCGTACGGTGGGGGATACGAGCAGTACTTC. Translation: CSAKPSYGGGYEQYF. The chain recombines TRBV20-1 with TRBJ2-7; possibly TRBD1 or TRBD2 for D (5 bases each). Deletions cut 4 bases from V and 4 bases from J, with 20 bases between. The CDR3 is made up of 15 amino acids. CDR1 and CDR2 from the germline V gene are DFQATT and SNEGSKA (reference sequence).

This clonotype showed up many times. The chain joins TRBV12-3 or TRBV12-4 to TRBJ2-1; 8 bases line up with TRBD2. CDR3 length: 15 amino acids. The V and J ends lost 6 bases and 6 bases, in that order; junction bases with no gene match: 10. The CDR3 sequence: CASSPPSGGSNEQFF. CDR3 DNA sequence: TGTGCCAGCAGCCCCCCAAGCGGGGGTTCCAATGAGCAGTTCTTC.

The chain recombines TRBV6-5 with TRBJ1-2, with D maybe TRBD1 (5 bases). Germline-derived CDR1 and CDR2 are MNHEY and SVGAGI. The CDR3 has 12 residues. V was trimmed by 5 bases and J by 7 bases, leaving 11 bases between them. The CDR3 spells CASSRDSLGYTF. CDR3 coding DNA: TGTGCCAGCAGTCGAGACAGTCTTGGCTACACCTTC.

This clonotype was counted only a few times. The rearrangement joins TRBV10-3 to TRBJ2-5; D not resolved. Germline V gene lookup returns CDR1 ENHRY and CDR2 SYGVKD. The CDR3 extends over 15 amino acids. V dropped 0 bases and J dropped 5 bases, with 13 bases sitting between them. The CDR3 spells CAISESTKPLETQYF. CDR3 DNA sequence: TGTGCCATCAGTGAGTCGACGAAACCTCTGGAGACCCAGTACTTC.

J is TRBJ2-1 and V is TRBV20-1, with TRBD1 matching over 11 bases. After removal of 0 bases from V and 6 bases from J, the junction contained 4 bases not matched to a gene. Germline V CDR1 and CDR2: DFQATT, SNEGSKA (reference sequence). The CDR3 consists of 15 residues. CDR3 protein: CSAREAGQGANEQFF. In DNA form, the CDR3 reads TGCAGTGCTAGAGAGGCAGGACAGGGGGCCAATGAGCAGTTCTTC.

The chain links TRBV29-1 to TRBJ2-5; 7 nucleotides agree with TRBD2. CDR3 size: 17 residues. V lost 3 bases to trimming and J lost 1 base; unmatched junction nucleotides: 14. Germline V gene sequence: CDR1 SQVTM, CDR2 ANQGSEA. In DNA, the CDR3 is TGCAGCGTTGAGGGGGAATCTGACGGGGGGACCCAAGAGACCCAGTACTTC. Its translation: CSVEGESDGGTQETQYF.

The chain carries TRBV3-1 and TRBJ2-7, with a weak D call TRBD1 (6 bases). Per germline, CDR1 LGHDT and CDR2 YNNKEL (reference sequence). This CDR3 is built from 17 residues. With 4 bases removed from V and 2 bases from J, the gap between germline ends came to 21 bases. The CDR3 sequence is CASSPALRRDMAYEQYF. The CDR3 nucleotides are TGTGCCAGCAGCCCTGCTCTACGCCGGGACATGGCCTACGAGCAGTACTTC.

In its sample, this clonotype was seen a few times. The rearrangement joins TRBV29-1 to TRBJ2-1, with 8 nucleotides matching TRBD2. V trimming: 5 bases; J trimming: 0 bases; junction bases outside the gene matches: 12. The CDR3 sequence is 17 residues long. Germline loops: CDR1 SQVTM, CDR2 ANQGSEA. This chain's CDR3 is CSVRREALLSSYNEQFF. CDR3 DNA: TGCAGCGTTCGGCGGGAGGCCTTACTAAGCTCCTACAATGAGCAGTTCTTC.

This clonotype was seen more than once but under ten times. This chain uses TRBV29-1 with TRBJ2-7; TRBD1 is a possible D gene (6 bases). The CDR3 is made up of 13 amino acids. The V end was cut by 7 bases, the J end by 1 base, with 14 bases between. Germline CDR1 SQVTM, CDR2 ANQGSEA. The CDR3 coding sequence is TGCAGCGGTGTACTGGACAGTTCCTACGAGCAGTACTTC. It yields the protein CSGVLDSSYEQYF.

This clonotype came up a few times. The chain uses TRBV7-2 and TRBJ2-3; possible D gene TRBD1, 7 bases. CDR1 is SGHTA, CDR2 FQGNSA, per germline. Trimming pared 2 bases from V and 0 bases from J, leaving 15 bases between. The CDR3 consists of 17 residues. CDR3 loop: CASSLSTTGTSTDTQYF. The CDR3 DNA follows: TGTGCCAGCAGCTTAAGTACGACAGGGACTAGCACAGATACGCAGTATTTT.

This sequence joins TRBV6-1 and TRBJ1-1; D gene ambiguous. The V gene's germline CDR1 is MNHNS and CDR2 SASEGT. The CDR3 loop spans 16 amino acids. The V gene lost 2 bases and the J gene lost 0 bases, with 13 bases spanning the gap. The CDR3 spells CASSEMAADMNTEAFF. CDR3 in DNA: TGTGCCAGCAGTGAAATGGCGGCAGACATGAACACTGAAGCTTTCTTT.

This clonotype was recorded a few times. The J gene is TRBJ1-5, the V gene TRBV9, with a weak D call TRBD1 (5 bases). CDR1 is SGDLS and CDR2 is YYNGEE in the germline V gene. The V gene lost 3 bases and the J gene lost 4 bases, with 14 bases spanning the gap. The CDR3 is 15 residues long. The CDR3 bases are TGTGCCAGCAGCGATTCAGGGATTATAAATCAGCCCCAGCATTTT. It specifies CASSDSGIINQPQHF.

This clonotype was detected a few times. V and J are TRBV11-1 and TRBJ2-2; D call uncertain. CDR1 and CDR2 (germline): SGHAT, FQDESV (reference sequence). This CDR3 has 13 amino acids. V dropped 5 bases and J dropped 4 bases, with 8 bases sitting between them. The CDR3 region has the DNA TGTGCCAGCAGCACCGGGCCCACCGGGGAGCTGTTTTTT. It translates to CASSTGPTGELFF. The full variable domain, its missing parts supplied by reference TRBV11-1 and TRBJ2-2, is EAEVAQSPRYKITEKSQAVAFWCDPISGHATLYWYRQILGQGPELLVQFQDESVVDDSQLPKDRFSAERLKGVDSTLKIQPAELGDSAMYLCASSTGPTGELFFGEGSRLTVL.

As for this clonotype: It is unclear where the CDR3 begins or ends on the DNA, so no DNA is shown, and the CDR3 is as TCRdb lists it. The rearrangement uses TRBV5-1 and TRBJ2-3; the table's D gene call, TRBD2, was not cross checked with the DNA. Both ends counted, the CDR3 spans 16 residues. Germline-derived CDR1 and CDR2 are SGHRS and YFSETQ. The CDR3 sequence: CASSFGSGSPDTDTTF.

The CDR3 here is CASSLAEVLHNEQFF. The CDR3 DNA is TGCGCCAGCTCACTAGCGGAGGTGTTACACAATGAGCAGTTCTTC. The rearrangement joins TRBV10-2 to TRBJ2-1; the match to TRBD2 covers 8 bases. J gave up 5 bases and V 8 bases, and 11 bases lay outside the gene matches. CDR3 size: 15 residues. Germline V gives CDR1 WSHSY, CDR2 SAAADI.

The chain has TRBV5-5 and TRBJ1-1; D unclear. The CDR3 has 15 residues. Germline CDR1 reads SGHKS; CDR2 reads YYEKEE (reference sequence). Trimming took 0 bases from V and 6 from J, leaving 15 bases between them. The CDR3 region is CASSLGHLGNAEAFF. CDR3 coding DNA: TGTGCCAGCAGCTTGGGACACCTCGGCAACGCTGAAGCTTTCTTT.

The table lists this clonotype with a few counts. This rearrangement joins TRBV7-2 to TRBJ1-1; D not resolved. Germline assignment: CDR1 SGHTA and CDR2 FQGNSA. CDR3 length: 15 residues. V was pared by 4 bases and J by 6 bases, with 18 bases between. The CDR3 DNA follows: TGTGCCAGCAGCTATTCCCAAGTTCTGCGCTCTGAAGCTTTCTTT. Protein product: CASSYSQVLRSEAFF.

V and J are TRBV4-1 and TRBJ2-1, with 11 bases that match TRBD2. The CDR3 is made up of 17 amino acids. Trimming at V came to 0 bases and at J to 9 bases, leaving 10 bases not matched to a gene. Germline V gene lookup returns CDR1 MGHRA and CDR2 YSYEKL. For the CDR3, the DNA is TGCGCCAGCAGCCAAGAAGGAACTAGCGGGAGCATCGGTGAGCAGTTCTTC. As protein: CASSQEGTSGSIGEQFF.

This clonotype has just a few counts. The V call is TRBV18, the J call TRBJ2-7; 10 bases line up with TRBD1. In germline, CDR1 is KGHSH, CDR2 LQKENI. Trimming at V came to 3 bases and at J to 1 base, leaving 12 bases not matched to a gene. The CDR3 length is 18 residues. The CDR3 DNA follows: TGTGCCAGCTCACCGCTAACCCAGAGACAGGGGGCATCCTACGAGCAGTACTTC. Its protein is CASSPLTQRQGASYEQYF. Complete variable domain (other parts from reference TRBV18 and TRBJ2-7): NAGVMQNPRHLVRRRGQEARLRCSPMKGHSHVYWYRQLPEEGLKFMVYLQKENIIDESGMPKERFSAEFPKEGPSILRIQQVVRGDSAAYFCASSPLTQRQGASYEQYFGPGTRLTVT.

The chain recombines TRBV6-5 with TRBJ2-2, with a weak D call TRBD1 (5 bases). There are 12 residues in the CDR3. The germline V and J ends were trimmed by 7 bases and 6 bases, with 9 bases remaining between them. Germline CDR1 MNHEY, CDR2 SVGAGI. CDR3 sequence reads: CASIDSAGELFF. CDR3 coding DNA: TGTGCCAGCATCGACAGTGCCGGGGAGCTGTTTTTT.

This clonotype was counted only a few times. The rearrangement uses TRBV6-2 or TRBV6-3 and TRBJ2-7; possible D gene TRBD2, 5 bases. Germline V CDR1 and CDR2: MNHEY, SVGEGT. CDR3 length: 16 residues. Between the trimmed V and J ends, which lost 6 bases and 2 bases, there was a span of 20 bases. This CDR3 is CASSASKRWVTYEQYF. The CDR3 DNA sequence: TGTGCCAGCAGCGCTAGTAAGCGGTGGGTAACCTACGAGCAGTACTTC.

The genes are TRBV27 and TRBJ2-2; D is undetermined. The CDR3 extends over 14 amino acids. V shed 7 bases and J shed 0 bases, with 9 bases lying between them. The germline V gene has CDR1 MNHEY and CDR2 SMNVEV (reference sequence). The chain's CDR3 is CASIADANTGELFF. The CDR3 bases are TGTGCCAGCATCGCGGACGCGAACACCGGGGAGCTGTTTTTT.

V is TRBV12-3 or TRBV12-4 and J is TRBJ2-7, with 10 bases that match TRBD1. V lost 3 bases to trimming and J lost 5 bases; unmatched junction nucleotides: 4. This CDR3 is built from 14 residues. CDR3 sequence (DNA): TGTGCCAGCAGTTTCCCGACAGGGGGCAACGAGCAGTACTTC. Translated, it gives CASSFPTGGNEQYF.

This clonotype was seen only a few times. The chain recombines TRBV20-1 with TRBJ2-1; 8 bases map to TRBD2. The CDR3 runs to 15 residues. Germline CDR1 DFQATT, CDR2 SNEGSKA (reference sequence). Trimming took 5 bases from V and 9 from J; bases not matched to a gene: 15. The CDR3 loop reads CSAPGTRRIVGEQFF. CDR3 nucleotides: TGCAGTGCTCCCGGGACTAGGAGAATCGTGGGTGAGCAGTTCTTC.

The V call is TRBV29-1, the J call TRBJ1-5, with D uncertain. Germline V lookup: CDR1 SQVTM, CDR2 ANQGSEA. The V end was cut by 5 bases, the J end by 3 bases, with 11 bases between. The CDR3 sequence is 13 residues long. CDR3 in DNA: TGCAGCGTTCTCCTGTACGACAATCAGCCCCAGCATTTT. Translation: CSVLLYDNQPQHF. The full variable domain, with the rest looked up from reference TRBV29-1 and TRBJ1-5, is SAVISQKPSRDICQRGTSLTIQCQVDSQVTMMFWYRQQPGQSLTLIATANQGSEATYESGFVIDKFPISRPNLTFSTLTVSNMSPEDSSIYLCSVLLYDNQPQHFGDGTRLSIL.